This T cell receptor beta chain was recorded in a study of T cells in Graves' hyperthyroidism and ophthalmopathy. Whole-study results and caveats: Separation of ophthalmopathy from stable hyperthyroidism was achieved by a 13 V-J model. Before onset, by a median of 6.5 months, the model predicted ophthalmopathy.

Researchers amplified the TCR beta CDR3 regions from RNA transcripts. Primed by the HTBI set, a first-round RT-PCR was run on the TCR CDR3. MiXCR, applied by TCRdb to the multiplex PCR reads, yields one record per CDR3 protein. The table records about 610,000 distinct CDR3 sequences, roughly 15% of them present only once. This clonotype was counted ten times or more. Its specificity is unknown. Sequencing was performed on blood. The TCR comes from a middle-aged woman with Graves' ophthalmopathy.

DNA of the CDR3: TGTGCCAGTCGAATAGTGGGGTACACTGAAGCTTTCTTT. This gives the protein CASRIVGYTEAFF. The chain recombines TRBV19 with TRBJ1-1, with D unclear. This CDR3 has 13 residues. Trimming removed 8 bases from V and 3 bases from J, with 13 bases in between. Germline CDR1 LNHDA, CDR2 SQIVND (reference sequence). The whole variable domain, remainder taken from reference TRBV19 and TRBJ1-1, is DGGITQSPKYLFRKEGQNVTLSCEQNLNHDAMYWYRQDPGQGLRLIYYSQIVNDFQKGDIAEGYSVSREKKESFPLTVTSAQKNPTAFYLCASRIVGYTEAFFGQGTRLTVV.